These 22 T cell receptor beta chains originate from one sample sequenced in a study of human T cells and chemical hapten exposure. TCRdb itself ran the RACE reads through MiXCR, one entry per CDR3 protein. Seen here are around 380,000 distinct CDR3 sequences, around 5% observed once, and the top ten hold 2% to 2.5%. The time point is: patch test 1, 2 weeks after DPC sensitization. Indicated treatment: therapeutic diphenylcyclopropenone sensitization with weekly scalp DPC. This material consisted of whole blood, taken in connection with sensitization to the hapten diphenylcyclopropenone (DPC). These receptors originate from a woman aged 45-60 years with alopecia areata. Some clones in this sample may be carry-over from other donors' samples.

This clonotype was counted a single time. V and J are TRBV20-1 and TRBJ2-7; TRBD1 matches at 10 bases. CDR1 and CDR2 (germline): DFQATT, SNEGSKA (reference sequence). V trimming: 4 bases; J trimming: 6 bases; junction bases outside the gene matches: 15. CDR3 size: 16 residues. This CDR3 reads CSAIRATGGDNSEQYF. The CDR3 DNA reads as TGCAGTGCTATAAGGGCGACAGGGGGCGATAATAGCGAGCAGTACTTC.

This sequence joins TRBV5-1 and TRBJ2-2; 14 bases match TRBD2. This CDR3 has 17 residues. CDR1 SGHRS and CDR2 YFSETQ come from the germline V gene. V shed 4 bases and J 5 bases; nucleotides not matched to a gene: 7. The CDR3 DNA sequence: TGCGCCAGCAGCCTTGGACTAGCGGGAGGTCGAACCGGGGAGCTGTTTTTT. Translating gives CASSLGLAGGRTGELFF.

The chain is built from TRBV30 and TRBJ2-1, with 10 bases fitting TRBD2. The germline V gene has CDR1 GTSNPN and CDR2 SVGIG (reference sequence). V lost 3 bases, J lost 14 bases, and 10 bases stayed unmatched. The CDR3 consists of 13 residues. The CDR3 here is CAWSGSGGDREFF. As DNA, the CDR3 is TGTGCCTGGAGCGGAAGCGGGGGGGACCGGGAGTTCTTC.

This sequence joins TRBV10-3 and TRBJ2-1, with 9 bases lining up with TRBD2. V dropped 10 bases and J dropped 10; count of bases not matched to a gene: 8. The CDR3 totals 12 residues. Germline CDR1 is ENHRY and CDR2 is SYGVKD. CDR3 sequence reads: CATLAGAGEQFF. The CDR3 nucleotides read TGTGCCACCTTAGCGGGAGCGGGGGAGCAGTTCTTC.

This clonotype was seen many times. The V call is TRBV28, the J call TRBJ1-2, with 7 bases matching TRBD1. After removal of 5 bases from V and 4 bases from J, the junction contained 13 bases not matched to a gene. This CDR3 comprises 16 residues. Germline CDR1 and CDR2: MDHEN and SYDVKM. This chain's CDR3 is CASSPPGQRIFYGYTF. The CDR3 DNA reads as TGTGCCAGCAGTCCCCCGGGACAGAGAATCTTCTATGGCTACACCTTC.

Many counts were recorded for this clonotype. The chain joins TRBV7-2 to TRBJ2-3; the D is unclear. CDR3 length equals 12 residues. Trimming removed 1 base from V and 2 bases from J, with 1 base in between. CDR1 SGHTA and CDR2 FQGNSA come from the germline V gene. The CDR3 coding sequence is TGTGCCAGCAGCTTAGACACAGATACGCAGTATTTT. Its translation: CASSLDTDTQYF. Full variable domain (remainder filled in from reference TRBV7-2 and TRBJ2-3): GAGVSQSPSNKVTEKGKDVELRCDPISGHTALYWYRQSLGQGLEFLIYFQGNSAPDKSGLPSDRFSAERTGGSVSTLTIQRTQQEDSAVYLCASSLDTDTQYFGPGTRLTVL.

The chain carries TRBV2 and TRBJ2-2; unclear D gene. In germline, CDR1 is SNHLY, CDR2 FYNNEI. V lost 8 bases to trimming and J lost 5 bases, with 21 bases between them. The CDR3 is 16 amino acids. This CDR3 is CASALTLPVGTGELFF. CDR3 DNA: TGTGCCAGCGCCCTCACCCTTCCAGTGGGGACCGGGGAGCTGTTTTTT.

This clonotype was observed many times. This chain uses TRBV12-5 with TRBJ1-6; 7 positions agree with TRBD1. V shed 6 bases and J 5 bases; nucleotides not matched to a gene: 4. The V gene's germline CDR1 is LGHNT and CDR2 FRNRAP. This CDR3 has 14 residues. The CDR3 bases are TGTGCTAGTGGGCCGGGACAGAATAATTCACCCCTCCACTTT. Its protein product is CASGPGQNNSPLHF.

This clonotype appeared many times. The chain uses TRBV10-2 and TRBJ1-2; D is uncertain. The CDR3 has 14 amino acids. Trimming shortened V by 4 bases and J by 1 base, and 10 bases separated the two germline ends. Germline V lookup: CDR1 WSHSY, CDR2 SAAADI. This chain's CDR3 is CASSGARINYGYTF. CDR3 DNA: TGCGCCAGCAGTGGGGCTAGGATTAACTATGGCTACACCTTC.

This clonotype was picked up many times. The V gene is TRBV20-1, the J gene TRBJ2-7; 7 bases agree with TRBD1. This CDR3 comprises 12 residues. The V segment lost 5 bases and the J segment 3 bases; nucleotides outside the gene matches: 4. Germline-derived CDR1 and CDR2 are DFQATT and SNEGSKA (reference sequence). CDR3 in amino acids: CSAPGQSYEQYF. The CDR3 region has the DNA TGCAGTGCTCCGGGACAGAGCTACGAGCAGTACTTC.

This clonotype was detected only a few times. The chain links TRBV7-2 to TRBJ2-1, with TRBD2 matching 12 bases. The V gene's germline CDR1 is SGHTA and CDR2 FQGNSA. CDR3 size: 15 residues. V lost 8 bases to trimming and J lost 4 bases; unmatched junction nucleotides: 6. The CDR3 region has the DNA TGTGCCAGCTGCATCGGACTAGCGGGGTACAATGAGCAGTTCTTC. It is translated as CASCIGLAGYNEQFF.

This clonotype was counted many times. The V and J genes are TRBV2 and TRBJ1-1; TRBD1 aligns across 9 bases. This CDR3 has 13 residues. Germline CDR1 and CDR2: SNHLY and FYNNEI. V shed 5 bases, J shed 13 bases, and the junction held 11 bases outside the gene matches. CDR3 residues: CASSLDRGGPDFF. The CDR3 nucleotides read TGTGCCAGCAGTTTGGACAGGGGAGGTCCGGATTTCTTT.

This clonotype showed up many times. This rearrangement joins TRBV20-1 to TRBJ2-1; 12 positions match TRBD2. The J segment lost 6 bases and the V segment lost 6 bases, leaving 6 bases of the junction unmatched. The CDR3 runs 14 residues. Germline assignment: CDR1 DFQATT and CDR2 SNEGSKA (reference sequence). The CDR3 loop is CSATTSGGPNEQFF. CDR3 DNA sequence: TGCAGTGCAACGACTAGCGGGGGTCCCAATGAGCAGTTCTTC.

The chain has TRBV11-2 and TRBJ2-3; D unresolved. From germline, CDR1 is SGHAT and CDR2 FQNNGV. The CDR3 length is 15 residues. Deletions cut 2 bases from V and 4 bases from J, with 13 bases between. In DNA, the CDR3 is TGTGCCAGCAGCTTACTCAACCACCCCTCAGATACGCAGTATTTT. Translating it yields CASSLLNHPSDTQYF.

This clonotype has at least ten counts. The chain combines TRBV12-3 or TRBV12-4 with TRBJ2-5; 10 bases map to TRBD1. The CDR3 covers 15 residues. V lost 5 bases to trimming and J lost 5 bases; unmatched junction nucleotides: 8. The CDR3, as DNA: TGTGCCAGCAGTCCCCGGGACAGGGGTTTGGAGACCCAGTACTTC. This encodes CASSPRDRGLETQYF.

This clonotype occurred a few times. The chain is built from TRBV23-1 and TRBJ2-4; 9 bases fit TRBD2. TRBV23-1 falls under the ORF class, with uncertain function. The V segment lost 3 bases and the J segment 9 bases; nucleotides outside the gene matches: 9. The CDR3 runs to 15 residues. The DNA of the CDR3 is TGCGCCAGCAGTCAGAGAGCGGGGGGCCTTAGCATTCAGTACTTC. It encodes CASSQRAGGLSIQYF.

This chain connects TRBV9 to TRBJ2-3, with TRBD1 matching over 8 bases. The CDR3 runs to 14 residues. The V gene's germline CDR1 is SGDLS and CDR2 YYNGEE. With V trimmed by 5 bases and J by 5 bases, 7 bases remained unmatched. CDR3 in amino acids: CASSLRGQGDTQYF. CDR3 bases: TGTGCCAGCAGTCTCAGGGGGCAGGGAGATACGCAGTATTTT. The entire variable domain, with the rest obtained from reference TRBV9 and TRBJ2-3, is as follows: DSGVTQTPKHLITATGQRVTLRCSPRSGDLSVYWYQQSLDQGLQFLIQYYNGEERAKGNILERFSAQQFPDLHSELNLSSLELGDSALYFCASSLRGQGDTQYFGPGTRLTVL.

This clonotype was counted many times. V and J are TRBV9 and TRBJ2-3, with D perhaps TRBD2 (6 bases). The CDR3 runs to 15 residues. Trimming cost V 3 bases and J 0 bases, with 11 bases left between them. The germline CDR1 and CDR2 sequences are SGDLS and YYNGEE. CDR3 sequence (DNA): TGTGCCAGCAGCGCGGGACTTTATAGCACAGATACGCAGTATTTT. Translating gives CASSAGLYSTDTQYF.

V and J are TRBV4-3 and TRBJ2-3; D may match TRBD1 or TRBD2 (5 bases each). This CDR3 is 14 amino acids long. The ends were cut back, 5 bases at V and 2 bases at J, with 11 bases in the middle. Germline V gene sequence: CDR1 LGHNA, CDR2 YSLEER. The CDR3 nucleotides read TGCGCCAGCAGCGAAAGAGGGACCACAGATACGCAGTATTTT. This gives the protein CASSERGTTDTQYF.

Only a few counts were recorded for this clonotype. This rearrangement joins TRBV7-3 to TRBJ1-5, with D perhaps matching TRBD1 (5 bases). V shed 11 bases and J shed 0 bases, with 20 bases lying between them. The length of the CDR3 is 16 residues. Germline V gives CDR1 SGHTA, CDR2 FQGTGA. The CDR3 nucleotides are TGTGCCCGGGGGTCTCACGACGGGTATAGCAATCAGCCCCAGCATTTT. Translated, it gives CARGSHDGYSNQPQHF.

In this sample, this clonotype turned up a few times. This sequence joins TRBV7-9 and TRBJ2-2; unclear D gene. Trimming shortened V by 5 bases and J by 1 base, and 8 bases separated the two germline ends. Germline values: CDR1 SEHNR, CDR2 FQNEAQ (reference sequence). This CDR3 region has 14 residues. CDR3 DNA: TGTGCCAGCAGCCAGGACGAGAACACCGGGGAGCTGTTTTTT. This translates into CASSQDENTGELFF.

This clonotype was picked up a small number of times. The chain combines TRBV7-9 with TRBJ1-1; TRBD1 is a possible D gene (5 bases). V was trimmed by 5 bases and J by 13 bases, leaving 17 bases between them. Germline lookup yields CDR1 SEHNR and CDR2 FQNEAQ (reference sequence). The length of the CDR3 is 12 residues. CDR3 in DNA: TGTGCCAGCAGCCCCTGGGCGGGGGTAGATTTCTTT. It codes for CASSPWAGVDFF. Full variable domain (remainder filled in from reference TRBV7-9 and TRBJ1-1): DTGVSQNPRHKITKRGQNVTFRCDPISEHNRLYWYRQTLGQGPEFLTYFQNEAQLEKSRLLSDRFSAERPKGSFSTLEIQRTEQGDSAMYLCASSPWAGVDFFGQGTRLTVV.